This entry lists 30 T cell receptor beta chains sequenced from one sample in a study of T-cell memory formation after mild COVID-19. Using its own MiXCR run on the 5' RACE reads, TCRdb lists one record per CDR3 protein. The data contain more than 250,000 distinct CDR3 sequences, around 17% of them singletons. Input material: PBMCs or a T cell subset sorted from them (not recorded which). The receptors here all came from a man aged 18 to 29 who had mild COVID-19 (a few samples of this study predate the infection). Cell type and time point are not known.

Only a few counts were recorded for this clonotype. The chain recombines TRBV7-3 with TRBJ2-3, with D unclear. CDR1 is SGHTA, CDR2 FQGTGA, per germline. V lost 2 bases and J 2 bases, leaving 8 bases between the germline ends. CDR3 length: 14 amino acids. In nucleotides, the CDR3 is TGTGCCAGCAGCTTAGGGCTAGACACAGATACGCAGTATTTT. It encodes CASSLGLDTDTQYF.

This clonotype was seen only a few times. V is TRBV7-9 and J is TRBJ1-1; no clear D. Trimming shortened V by 4 bases and J by 7 bases, and 16 bases separated the two germline ends. Germline CDR1 SEHNR, CDR2 FQNEAQ (reference sequence). The CDR3 consists of 14 residues. The CDR3 DNA sequence: TGTGCCAGCAGCTCCCCCCAGGACGGCAATGAAGCTTTCTTT. This sequence encodes CASSSPQDGNEAFF.

The genes are TRBV27 and TRBJ2-3; no reliable D call. This CDR3 contains 14 residues. Between the trimmed V and J ends, which lost 2 bases and 4 bases, there was a span of 10 bases. Germline V CDR1 and CDR2: MNHEY, SMNVEV (reference sequence). The CDR3 DNA follows: TGTGCCAGCAGTTTAAAGTATCCCCCAGATACGCAGTATTTT. Encoded protein: CASSLKYPPDTQYF.

This clonotype has just a few counts. This chain links TRBV14 with TRBJ2-1; 13 nucleotides match TRBD2. Germline lookup yields CDR1 SGHDN and CDR2 FVKESK. The CDR3 consists of 17 residues. Trimming removed 5 bases from V and 8 bases from J; junction bases left unmatched: 12. CDR3 amino acids: CASSGLAGVSPGDEQFF. CDR3 nucleotides: TGTGCCAGCAGCGGACTAGCGGGGGTCTCTCCCGGGGATGAGCAGTTCTTC. The whole variable domain, filled in from reference TRBV14 and TRBJ2-1, reads EAGVTQFPSHSVIEKGQTVTLRCDPISGHDNLYWYRRVMGKEIKFLLHFVKESKQDESGMPNNRFLAERTGGTYSTLKVQPAELEDSGVYFCASSGLAGVSPGDEQFFGPGTRLTVL.

The V call is TRBV3-1, the J call TRBJ2-6; D call uncertain. This CDR3 comprises 14 residues. Deletions cut 3 bases from V and 3 bases from J, with 6 bases between. CDR1 and CDR2 from the germline V gene are LGHDT and YNNKEL (reference sequence). CDR3 sequence reads: CASSQKGGANVLTF. CDR3 nucleotides: TGTGCCAGCAGCCAGAAGGGTGGGGCCAACGTCCTGACTTTC.

This clonotype was picked up many times. This sequence joins TRBV4-3 and TRBJ2-3; weak D call: TRBD2 (6 bases). This CDR3 comprises 14 residues. CDR1 is LGHNA and CDR2 is YSLEER in the germline V gene. Trimming cost V 5 bases and J 4 bases, with 13 bases left between them. This chain's CDR3 is CASSSGREPDTQYF. CDR3 nucleotide sequence: TGCGCCAGCAGCTCGGGACGGGAGCCAGATACGCAGTATTTT.

V and J are TRBV5-1 and TRBJ1-1, with unresolved D. The V and J ends lost 0 bases and 7 bases respectively, with 7 bases between them. CDR3 length: 12 amino acids. Germline V CDR1 and CDR2: SGHRS, YFSETQ. Here the CDR3 reads CASSLDPGEAFF. The CDR3, as DNA: TGCGCCAGCAGCTTGGACCCAGGTGAAGCTTTCTTT.

The chain joins TRBV5-7 to TRBJ1-5; D ambiguous. TRBV5-7 is treated as an ORF (open reading frame) with a function not yet certain. There are 16 residues in the CDR3. The V gene lost 1 base and the J gene lost 3 bases, with 14 bases spanning the gap. Written as DNA, the CDR3 is TGTGCCAGCAGCTTGTGGGCCGGGAAATTCAATCAGCCCCAGCATTTT. It yields the protein CASSLWAGKFNQPQHF.

This chain joins TRBV7-9 and TRBJ2-5; 12 bases fit TRBD2. CDR1 SEHNR and CDR2 FQNEAQ come from the germline V gene (reference sequence). The length of the CDR3 is 17 residues. The junction had 4 bases not matched to a gene; V was cut back by 1 base and J by 1 base. CDR3 coding DNA: TGTGCCAGCAGCTTAGTTGGGGGACTAGCGGGCCAAGAGACCCAGTACTTC. Translating it yields CASSLVGGLAGQETQYF.

This chain connects TRBV6-1 to TRBJ1-1, with D hard to call. The length of the CDR3 is 13 residues. CDR1 is MNHNS and CDR2 is SASEGT in the germline V gene. The germline V and J ends were trimmed by 2 bases and 5 bases, with 9 bases remaining between them. This CDR3 is CASSELGRTEAFF. The CDR3 DNA sequence: TGTGCCAGCAGTGAATTGGGAAGGACTGAAGCTTTCTTT.

This rearrangement joins TRBV6-5 to TRBJ2-1, with 8 positions matching TRBD2. Germline assignment: CDR1 MNHEY and CDR2 SVGAGI. The CDR3 loop spans 15 amino acids. Losses at the gene ends were 0 bases for V and 3 bases for J; bases not matched to a gene: 1. This CDR3 reads CASSYSSGVYNEQFF. DNA for the CDR3: TGTGCCAGCAGTTACTCTAGCGGGGTCTACAATGAGCAGTTCTTC.

The rearrangement links TRBV5-6 to TRBJ1-2; D not resolved. CDR3 length: 14 residues. V lost 4 bases, J lost 4 bases, and 14 bases lay in between. Germline V gene lookup returns CDR1 SGHDT and CDR2 YYEEEE. CDR3 nucleotide sequence: TGTGCCAGCAGCGCCGGTCGGGGAGGCTATGGCTACACCTTC. The encoded protein is CASSAGRGGYGYTF.

This clonotype was counted at least ten times. CDR3 coding DNA: TGTGCCAGCAGTTTCTCCGGGACTAGTGGTGCCGGGGAGCTGTTTTTT. The encoded protein is CASSFSGTSGAGELFF. The genes are TRBV12-3 or TRBV12-4 and TRBJ2-2; the match to TRBD2 covers 8 bases. This CDR3 is 16 amino acids long. J was trimmed by 6 bases and V by 3 bases; bases with no gene match: 9.

In this sample, this clonotype turned up a few times. The V gene is TRBV4-3, the J gene TRBJ2-7, with 8 nucleotides matching TRBD1. From germline, CDR1 is LGHNA and CDR2 YSLEER. The J segment lost 3 bases and the V segment lost 0 bases, leaving 4 bases of the junction unmatched. The CDR3 spans 15 residues. This chain's CDR3 is CASSQDGGQGYEQYF. DNA for the CDR3: TGCGCCAGCAGCCAAGACGGTGGACAGGGCTACGAGCAGTACTTC.

In this sample, this clonotype turned up a few times. This rearrangement joins TRBV25-1 to TRBJ2-5; the match to TRBD2 covers 12 bases. From germline, CDR1 is MGHDK and CDR2 SYGVNS. V shed 6 bases, J shed 3 bases, and the junction held 8 bases outside the gene matches. CDR3 length: 16 amino acids. The CDR3: CASSTGLAGIKETQYF. In DNA, the CDR3 is TGTGCCAGCAGCACCGGACTAGCGGGAATAAAAGAGACCCAGTACTTC.

CDR3 coding DNA: TGTGCCAGCGCCGGCCGGGGGTACCAAGAGACCCAGTACTTC. Its protein is CASAGRGYQETQYF. The rearrangement uses TRBV28 and TRBJ2-5; TRBD2 might be the D (6 bases). CDR3 length: 14 residues. Trimming left V 8 bases short and J 0 bases short, with 13 bases between. Germline CDR1 MDHEN, CDR2 SYDVKM.

In this sample, this clonotype turned up once. The V call is TRBV11-3, the J call TRBJ1-1; D is perhaps TRBD1 (5 bases). Trimming left V 5 bases short and J 11 bases short, with 21 bases between. Germline V gene data show CDR1 as SGHNT and CDR2 as YENEEA. The length of the CDR3 is 14 residues. The CDR3 is CASSIPHSGGFAFF. The CDR3 coding sequence is TGTGCCAGCAGCATTCCCCACAGTGGGGGTTTTGCTTTCTTT. Combining the CDR3 with reference TRBV11-3 and TRBJ1-1 gives the whole variable domain EAGVVQSPRYKIIEKKQPVAFWCNPISGHNTLYWYLQNLGQGPELLIRYENEEAVDDSQLPKDRFSAERLKGVDSTLKIQPAELGDSAVYLCASSIPHSGGFAFFGQGTRLTVV.

The rearrangement links TRBV6-6 to TRBJ2-5; D is uncertain. Trimming pared 7 bases from V and 2 bases from J, leaving 11 bases between. This CDR3 spans 13 amino acids. CDR1 is MNHNY, CDR2 SVGAGI, per germline (reference sequence). The CDR3 region has the DNA TGTGCCAGCATGGCCAGGCGGCAAGAGACCCAGTACTTC. This gives the protein CASMARRQETQYF.

Many counts were recorded for this clonotype. The chain uses TRBV4-1 and TRBJ2-1, with TRBD1 identical over 7 bases. The CDR3 extends over 19 amino acids. Germline values: CDR1 MGHRA, CDR2 YSYEKL. V shed 5 bases, J shed 4 bases, and the junction held 20 bases outside the gene matches. The CDR3, as DNA: TGCGCCAGCAGCGGGCACAGGGTTAGAGGGCCAGGGGGATACAATGAGCAGTTCTTC. It yields the protein CASSGHRVRGPGGYNEQFF.

The genes are TRBV11-2 and TRBJ2-1; D possibly corresponds to TRBD2 (5 bases). Trimming pared 5 bases from V and 0 bases from J, leaving 14 bases between. The CDR3 has 16 amino acids. The V gene's germline CDR1 is SGHAT and CDR2 FQNNGV. CDR3 coding DNA: TGTGCCAGCAGCCTAGGGAGCACCAGCTCCTACAATGAGCAGTTCTTC. This gives the protein CASSLGSTSSYNEQFF.

This clonotype was counted a few times. In DNA form, the CDR3 reads TGTGCCAGCAGCGGATCTCAGGCGAGTGGGGCCAACGTCCTGACTTTC. Translating it yields CASSGSQASGANVLTF. The V gene is TRBV7-8, the J gene TRBJ2-6; D is unclear. The CDR3 consists of 16 residues. Between the trimmed V and J ends, which lost 5 bases and 3 bases, there was a span of 14 bases. Germline CDR1 reads SGHVS; CDR2 reads FQNEAQ.

This clonotype has just a few counts. The CDR3 sequence: CASRATGLNYGYTF. The DNA of the CDR3 is TGTGCCAGCAGAGCGACAGGATTAAACTATGGCTACACCTTC. The chain has TRBV7-2 and TRBJ1-2, with D perhaps TRBD1 (6 bases). Per germline, CDR1 SGHTA and CDR2 FQGNSA. The CDR3 covers 14 residues. Trimming removed 6 bases from V and 2 bases from J, with 13 bases in between.

This clonotype appeared many times. The chain uses TRBV13 and TRBJ1-1; D possibly corresponds to TRBD1 (5 bases). Trimming stripped 0 bases from V and 5 bases from J, with 13 bases between. The V gene's germline CDR1 is PRHDT and CDR2 FYEKMQ (reference sequence). This CDR3 has 15 amino acids. The CDR3 is CASSLGAGGVTEAFF. The CDR3 region has the DNA TGTGCCAGCAGCTTAGGGGCTGGGGGAGTAACTGAAGCTTTCTTT.

This clonotype has just a few counts. The rearrangement uses TRBV7-3 and TRBJ2-3, with 7 bases identical to TRBD2. The junction had 14 bases not matched to a gene; V was cut back by 5 bases and J by 6 bases. The germline V gene has CDR1 SGHTA and CDR2 FQGTGA. The CDR3 has 16 amino acids. CDR3 DNA: TGTGCCAGCAGCCCCCGAGGGAGGGATCTTGATGATACGCAGTATTTT. As protein: CASSPRGRDLDDTQYF.

The rearrangement uses TRBV11-1 and TRBJ2-7; D is undetermined. The CDR3 totals 14 residues. Looked up from germline, CDR1 is SGHAT and CDR2 is FQDESV (reference sequence). Trimming left V 5 bases short and J 6 bases short, with 17 bases between. The CDR3 sequence: CASSAANSPSEQYV. CDR3 coding DNA: TGTGCCAGCAGCGCGGCAAATTCCCCAAGCGAGCAGTACGTC.

The V gene is TRBV7-2, the J gene TRBJ2-6; D is unclear. In germline, CDR1 is SGHTA, CDR2 FQGNSA. The CDR3 length is 16 residues. V lost 2 bases, J lost 2 bases, and 10 bases lay in between. CDR3 sequence (DNA): TGTGCCAGCAGCTTATTTCAGGTTGCTGGGGCCAACGTCCTGACTTTC. This codes for CASSLFQVAGANVLTF.

This clonotype was recorded a few times. This chain joins TRBV4-1 and TRBJ1-1, with TRBD1 as a possible D gene (6 bases). The CDR3 runs 16 residues. The ends were cut back, 1 base at V and 0 bases at J, with 12 bases in the middle. CDR1 and CDR2 (germline): MGHRA, YSYEKL. The CDR3 nucleotides are TGCGCCAGCAGCCAAGGCGAGGGGGACATGAACACTGAAGCTTTCTTT. Protein product: CASSQGEGDMNTEAFF.

This clonotype was seen repeatedly, ten times or more. The chain carries TRBV5-4 and TRBJ2-3; TRBD1 or TRBD2 may be the D gene (5 bases each). Germline V gene sequence: CDR1 SGHNT, CDR2 YYREEE (reference sequence). There are 13 residues in the CDR3. The V gene lost 0 bases and the J gene lost 5 bases, with 7 bases spanning the gap. The CDR3 loop is CASSLEGRDTQYF. The CDR3 DNA is TGTGCCAGCAGCTTGGAGGGACGAGATACGCAGTATTTT.

The table lists this clonotype with a few counts. The V call is TRBV5-1, the J call TRBJ2-7; D remains unclear. Per the germline V gene, CDR1 is SGHRS and CDR2 is YFSETQ. This CDR3 region has 14 residues. The V gene lost 4 bases and the J gene lost 2 bases, with 13 bases spanning the gap. The CDR3 DNA follows: TGCGCCAGCAGCCCGGATGCCACCGCCTACGAGCAGTACGTC. Its translation: CASSPDATAYEQYV.

This sequence joins TRBV4-3 and TRBJ2-3, with D possibly being TRBD2 (5 bases). V lost 2 bases to trimming and J lost 4 bases, with 13 bases between them. This CDR3 has 15 residues. Germline-derived CDR1 and CDR2 are LGHNA and YSLEER. CDR3 residues: CASSQPGSGADTQYF. CDR3 DNA: TGCGCCAGCAGCCAACCGGGCTCCGGGGCAGATACGCAGTATTTT.